This T cell receptor beta chain was captured by sequencing in a study of shared clonotypes between healthy human individuals. Study-wide background: Researchers drew samples from a couple of women and a few men aged 18 to 49.

The CDR3 runs 14 residues. V shed 6 bases, J shed 5 bases, and the junction held 7 bases outside the gene matches. Germline CDR1 reads SNHLY; CDR2 reads FYNNEI. Original processing notes: ImmunoSEQ yielded junction-only sequences lacking quality scores, so filtering differed. Method: immunoSEQ multiplex PCR; TCRdb's copy keeps in-frame clones and lacks some. V and J calls and clone size are those listed in that table; D and trimming were worked out from the DNA. Of over 2 million clones in the sample, around 93% were seen once. This TCR derives from a man between 18 and 29 years old in good health. Some clones in this sample may be carry-over from other donors' samples. The chain recombines TRBV2 with TRBJ2-3; 8 bases agree with TRBD1. The sample consisted of naive CD4+ T cells from PBMCs. Subset in this sample: CD45RA+ positively selected. For the CDR3, the DNA is TGTGCCAGCAGACCGGACAGGGCCCAAGATACGCAGTATTTT. Amino acid sequence: CASRPDRAQDTQYF.